This TCR beta chain originates from a study of Tregs in tolerant kidney transplant recipients. Mixed chimerism was transient after nonmyeloablative marrow transplants from related graft donors. Unstimulated regulatory T cells (CD4+CD25+CD127-), CD4+CD25- non-regulatory cells, CD4 and CD8 cells were FACS-sorted from thawed PBMCs. Clones were read by immunoSEQ multiplex PCR, and TCRdb kept only the in-frame ones, dropping some. The table shows 84,000 or so clones, with roughly 93% occurring only once. Germline V gives CDR1 SNHLY, CDR2 FYNNEI. Between the trimmed V and J ends, which lost 6 bases and 4 bases, there was a span of 16 bases. The CDR3 contains 14 residues. Study-wide results and caveats: Biological reproducibility was not directly addressed in this study. Changing PCR primers prevented nucleotide comparison between some patients' samples.

As to this clone: Its cognate antigen is unknown.

The chain is built from TRBV2 and TRBJ2-7, with D tentatively TRBD1 (5 bases). The TCR sequence derives from a human patient who received a combined kidney and bone marrow transplant. Some T cells may trace back to the graft donor. The material was CD4+ T cells from blood (PBMCs), obtained 12 months after the transplant. The CDR3 DNA reads as TGTGCCAGCAGCCCAACAGGTATCTCTTACGAGCAGTACTTC. This gives the protein CASSPTGISYEQYF.